This T cell receptor (beta chain) was recorded in a study of T cells after posttransplantation cyclophosphamide. Produced via immunoSEQ multiplex PCR; TCRdb's table is partial and in-frame only. The sample includes about 52,000 clones, around 94% of them seen just once. The V end lost 6 bases, the J end lost 2 bases, and 9 bases lay between the germline ends. Germline lookup yields CDR1 MNHEY and CDR2 SVGAGI. The CDR3 has 13 amino acids. On the day of bone marrow donation, the related graft donor provided peripheral blood. This clone came up a few times. What it binds is not known. Study-wide points: TRB clonality was highly associated with recipient CMV seropositivity and reactivation. Blood and skin or GI T cell repertoires showed limited TRB overlap. Donor CD8+ memory clones often dominated recipient blood repertoires at later times.

The chain uses TRBV6-5 and TRBJ2-3; D is uncertain. The source material was PBMCs. The receptor's source is a woman between 25 and 40 years old in good health and a related stem cell transplant donor. DNA of the CDR3: TGTGCCAGCAGCTTAGTTTACACAGATACGCAGTATTTT. As protein: CASSLVYTDTQYF.